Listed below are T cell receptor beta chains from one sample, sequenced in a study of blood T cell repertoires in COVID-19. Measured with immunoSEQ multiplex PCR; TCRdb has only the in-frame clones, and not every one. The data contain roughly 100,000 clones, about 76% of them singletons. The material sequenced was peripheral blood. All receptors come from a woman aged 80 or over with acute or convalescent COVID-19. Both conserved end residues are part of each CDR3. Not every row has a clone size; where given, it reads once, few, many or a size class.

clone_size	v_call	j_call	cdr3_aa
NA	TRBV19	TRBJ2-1	CASSTGGAGRGNEQFF
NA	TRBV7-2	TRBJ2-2	CASSLEWTGELFF
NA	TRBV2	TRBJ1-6	CASSDDRTNSPLHF
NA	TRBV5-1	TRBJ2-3	CASLRGQGEADTQYF
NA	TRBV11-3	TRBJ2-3	CASSLGQGITDTQYF
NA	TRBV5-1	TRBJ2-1	CASSLGTSTDEQFF
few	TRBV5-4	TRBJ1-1	CASSRRQDNTEAFF
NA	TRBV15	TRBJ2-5	CATSRDLRGEETQYF
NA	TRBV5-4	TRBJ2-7	CASSWDRREQYF
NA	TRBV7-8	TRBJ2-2	CASSPLAGSNTGELFF
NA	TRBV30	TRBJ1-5	CAWSVDGNQPQHF
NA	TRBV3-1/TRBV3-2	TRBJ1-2	CASSQLQGMNYGYTF
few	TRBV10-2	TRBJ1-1	CASSVGEAEAFF
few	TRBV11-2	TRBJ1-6	CASSPGDRGINSPLHF
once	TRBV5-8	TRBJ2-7	CASSYGVEQYF
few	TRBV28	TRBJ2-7	CASITSGSPYEQYF
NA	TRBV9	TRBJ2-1	CASSVGTSGGEQFF
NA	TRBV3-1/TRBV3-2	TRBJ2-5	CASSQDTGTETQYF
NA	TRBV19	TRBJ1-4	CASSRTGDPTNEKLFF
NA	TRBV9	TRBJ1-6	CASSVAPDRADSPLHF
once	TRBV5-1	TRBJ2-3	CASSKEPQDTDTQYF
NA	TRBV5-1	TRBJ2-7	CASSFGNQQYF
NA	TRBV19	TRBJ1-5	CASSIGQGVGQPQHF
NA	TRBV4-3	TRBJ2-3	CASSQEGQGVTDTQYF
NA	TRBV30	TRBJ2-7	CAWRHSGSYEQYF
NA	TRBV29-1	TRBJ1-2	CSVAQGVNYGYTF
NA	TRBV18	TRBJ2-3	CASSPPGSDRGADTQYF
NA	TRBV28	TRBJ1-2	CASSSGAGNYGYTF
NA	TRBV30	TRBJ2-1	CAWSRSGGPSSYNEQFF
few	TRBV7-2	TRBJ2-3	CASSLEHSGPMAQYF
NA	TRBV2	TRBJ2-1	CASEYAGVGEQFF
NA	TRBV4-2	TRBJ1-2	CASSPSTGGNYGYTF
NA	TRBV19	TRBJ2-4	CASSIDPTKIQYF
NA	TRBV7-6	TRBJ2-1	CASSLEAGNEQFF
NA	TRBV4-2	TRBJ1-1	CASSQVVGDTEAFF
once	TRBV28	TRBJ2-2	CASPPSGRVVTGELFF
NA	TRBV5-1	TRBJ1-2	CASSSTLQGADGYTF
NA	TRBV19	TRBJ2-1	CASSIKGGGLADLGSYNEQFF
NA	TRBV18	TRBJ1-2	CASSPGREGGYTF
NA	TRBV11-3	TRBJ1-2	CASPLIPRQGNPNYGYTF
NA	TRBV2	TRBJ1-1	CASSEQVNTEAFF
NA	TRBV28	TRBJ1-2	CASSQGAGYYGYTF
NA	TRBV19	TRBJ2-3	CASSIVSRWDTQYF
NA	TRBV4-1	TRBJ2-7	CASSLAPGQSYEQYF
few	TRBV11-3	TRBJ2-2	CASSSHPGRGTGELFF